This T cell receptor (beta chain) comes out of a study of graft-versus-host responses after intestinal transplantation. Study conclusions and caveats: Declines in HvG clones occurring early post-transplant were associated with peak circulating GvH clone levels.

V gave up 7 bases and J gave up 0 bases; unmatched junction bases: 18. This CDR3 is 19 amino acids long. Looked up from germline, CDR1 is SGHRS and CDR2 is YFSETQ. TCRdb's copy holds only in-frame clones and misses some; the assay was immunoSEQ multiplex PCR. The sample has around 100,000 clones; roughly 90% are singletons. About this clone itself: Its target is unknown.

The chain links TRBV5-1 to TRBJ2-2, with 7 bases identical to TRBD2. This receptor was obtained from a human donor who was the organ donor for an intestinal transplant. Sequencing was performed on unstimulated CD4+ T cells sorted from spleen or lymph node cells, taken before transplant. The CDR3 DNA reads TGCGCCAGCTCTTCGGCCGGGGTAGGGACTAACACGAACACCGGGGAGCTGTTTTTT. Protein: CASSSAGVGTNTNTGELFF.